The present entry profiles one T cell receptor beta chain with its context. V was pared by 3 bases and J by 11 bases, with 16 bases between. Germline CDR1 reads DFQATT; CDR2 reads SNEGSKA (reference sequence). This CDR3 is built from 12 residues. How the authors handled the data: Researchers report that nucleated cell counts were estimated from reference gene primer amplification. Sequencing used immunoSEQ multiplex PCR; TCRdb keeps in-frame clones, though not all of them. V and J calls and clone size are given by that table; D and trimming were obtained from the DNA. The sample lists 90,000 to 120,000 clones, around 90% occurring once. The data belong to a study of blood T cell repertoires in COVID-19. For the study at large: Whether acute or convalescent, the COVID-19 samples came from the United States, Italy and Spain.

Sequencing was done on a sample of peripheral blood. The chain employs TRBV20-1 and TRBJ1-1; D might be TRBD1 (6 bases). The clonotype was recovered from a man between 70 and 80 years old with acute or convalescent COVID-19. CDR3 coding DNA: TGCAGTGCTAGTCCTACAGGGTCTGGGGCTTTCTTT. Its translation: CSASPTGSGAFF.